This is a list of T cell receptor beta chains from one sample in a study of monozygotic twins with inflammatory bowel disease. Each CDR3 protein gets one entry in TCRdb, which reprocessed the 5' RACE reads and gives no DNA. This table holds about 160,000 distinct CDR3 sequences. Sample: blood. All receptors come from a human donor with ulcerative colitis or Crohn's disease, or a healthy co-twin of an affected twin (not recorded which). CDR3s include the opening cysteine and the closing phenylalanine or tryptophan. The order of the fields is V gene, J gene, CDR3 protein.

V: TRBV28; J: TRBJ2-3; CDR3: CASSGRGGQYF
V: TRBV6-1; J: TRBJ2-3; CDR3: CASSATLPGLTGSGTDTQYF
V: TRBV2; J: TRBJ1-3; CDR3: CASGRYSGNTIYF
V: TRBV15; J: TRBJ1-6; CDR3: CATSRRQGANYNSPLHF
V: TRBV5-1; J: TRBJ1-2; CDR3: CASSLSNEDRLWGGYTF
V: TRBV20-1; J: TRBJ2-3; CDR3: CSASVGGTGTQYF
V: TRBV3-1; J: TRBJ2-4; CDR3: CASSQDPGGVKNIQYF
V: TRBV5-1; J: TRBJ1-2; CDR3: CASTYDGREAYGYTF
V: TRBV11-3; J: TRBJ2-1; CDR3: CASSLSGPTDEQFF
V: TRBV20-1; J: TRBJ1-3; CDR3: CSARGVSSGNTIYF
V: TRBV24-1; J: TRBJ2-3; CDR3: CATSDTEGRTDTQYF
V: TRBV5-1; J: TRBJ2-2; CDR3: CASSFTSFWRENDGELFF
V: TRBV7-9; J: TRBJ1-1; CDR3: CASSAGDLNTEAFF
V: TRBV28; J: TRBJ1-1; CDR3: CASTHQGALGVGTEAFF
V: TRBV29-1; J: TRBJ1-1; CDR3: CSVDLTGGAFF
V: TRBV7-9; J: TRBJ2-3; CDR3: CASSLRTPPDTQYF
V: TRBV7-9; J: TRBJ1-2; CDR3: CASSLTRQVFGYTF
V: TRBV6-2/TRBV6-3; J: TRBJ1-4; CDR3: CASTIGGDRPFNEKLFF
V: TRBV9; J: TRBJ2-1; CDR3: CASSVEGVSYNEQFF
V: TRBV20-1; J: TRBJ2-7; CDR3: CSARDRQGFFSYEQYF
V: TRBV19; J: TRBJ2-3; CDR3: CASSKKTGSRDTQYF
V: TRBV5-1; J: TRBJ2-2; CDR3: CASSGGGWDTGELFF
V: TRBV5-5; J: TRBJ1-5; CDR3: CASSPKGGYQPQHF
V: TRBV7-3; J: TRBJ1-1; CDR3: CASSLMGGAVTEAFF
V: TRBV3-1; J: TRBJ2-1; CDR3: CASSQPLAYSYNEQFF
V: TRBV7-2; J: TRBJ1-1; CDR3: CASSLERGHYTEAFF
V: TRBV7-9; J: TRBJ2-3; CDR3: CASSLAATTDTQYF
V: TRBV12-3/TRBV12-4; J: TRBJ1-2; CDR3: CASSPRQLQGYTF
V: TRBV7-9; J: TRBJ1-3; CDR3: CASSLDGGLDTIYF
V: TRBV12-3/TRBV12-4; J: TRBJ2-4; CDR3: CASSYPSGVAKNIQYF
V: TRBV18; J: TRBJ1-2; CDR3: CASSPMDSSHGYTF
V: TRBV7-3; J: TRBJ2-3; CDR3: CASSQDTASTDTQYF
V: TRBV12-3/TRBV12-4; J: TRBJ2-2; CDR3: CASRNTGELFF
V: TRBV7-2; J: TRBJ1-4; CDR3: CASSLAPGGGANEKLFF
V: TRBV7-2; J: TRBJ1-2; CDR3: CASSRRTTWAPSF
V: TRBV2; J: TRBJ1-5; CDR3: CASSGGRNSNQPQHF
V: TRBV29-1; J: TRBJ2-7; CDR3: CSVEDRDFYEQYF
V: TRBV20-1; J: TRBJ2-1; CDR3: CSVGTSGRRVNEQFF
V: TRBV10-3; J: TRBJ2-7; CDR3: CAISDPGQGGSYEQYF